Shown below are 5 T cell receptor beta chains from a single sample sequenced in a study of memory CD4+ T cells and cytomegalovirus serostatus. Clones were read by immunoSEQ multiplex PCR, and TCRdb kept only the in-frame ones, dropping some. The table has tens of thousands of clones, around 79% seen once. Single viable CD3+CD4+CD8-CD45RO+ cells were sorted as the memory CD4+ T cells. Material: memory CD4+ T cells from blood. The receptors shown here come from an adult in good health and CMV-seronegative.

The genes are TRBV27 and TRBJ2-3; D is unclear. V was cut by 3 bases and J by 7 bases, with 20 bases left in between. Germline assignment: CDR1 MNHEY and CDR2 SMNVEV (reference sequence). This CDR3 has 16 residues. For the CDR3, the DNA is TGTGCCAGCAGTTTGTCCCCCACGGTCCTCGCTCATACGCAGTATTTT. This sequence encodes CASSLSPTVLAHTQYF.

This chain links TRBV7-3 with TRBJ2-3, with TRBD2 identical over 11 bases. This CDR3 is built from 18 residues. Germline V gives CDR1 SGHTA, CDR2 FQGTGA. Losses at the gene ends were 0 bases for V and 1 base for J; bases not matched to a gene: 6. CDR3 nucleotides: TGTGCCAGCAGCTTAACTCCCCTAGCGGGGGGAGGCACAGATACGCAGTATTTT. Its protein is CASSLTPLAGGGTDTQYF. Filled out from reference TRBV7-3 and TRBJ2-3, the complete variable domain reads GAGVSQTPSNKVTEKGKYVELRCDPISGHTALYWYRQSLGQGPEFLIYFQGTGAADDSGLPNDRFFAVRPEGSVSTLKIQRTERGDSAVYLCASSLTPLAGGGTDTQYFGPGTRLTVL.

This clone was counted a few times. This chain connects TRBV2 to TRBJ1-1; D unresolved. The CDR3 length is 13 residues. CDR1 is SNHLY and CDR2 is FYNNEI in the germline V gene. V dropped 7 bases and J dropped 6 bases, with 15 bases sitting between them. Here the CDR3 DNA reads TGTGCCAGCAATGCGGATTGGCGGGCTGAAGCTTTCTTT. This encodes CASNADWRAEAFF.

The V call is TRBV7-9, the J call TRBJ1-1, with 7 bases aligning to TRBD1. CDR3 length: 14 amino acids. Trimming took 3 bases from V and 4 from J; bases not matched to a gene: 5. Germline lookup yields CDR1 SEHNR and CDR2 FQNEAQ (reference sequence). The CDR3 nucleotides are TGTGCCAGCAGCTTCCAAGGGGGCTCCACTGAAGCTTTCTTT. Its translation: CASSFQGGSTEAFF.

J is TRBJ2-7 and V is TRBV5-5, with TRBD1 identical over 8 bases. V trimming: 2 bases; J trimming: 3 bases; junction bases outside the gene matches: 4. The CDR3 is 14 amino acids. Per germline, CDR1 SGHKS and CDR2 YYEKEE (reference sequence). CDR3 region: CASSFRTGYYEQYF. CDR3 DNA: TGTGCCAGCAGCTTTAGGACAGGGTACTACGAGCAGTACTTC. The entire variable domain, with the rest obtained from reference TRBV5-5 and TRBJ2-7, is as follows: DAGVTQSPTHLIKTRGQQVTLRCSPISGHKSVSWYQQVLGQGPQFIFQYYEKEERGRGNFPDRFSARQFPNYSSELNVNALLLGDSALYLCASSFRTGYYEQYFGPGTRLTVT.